A single sample gave rise to the 7 T cell receptor beta chains below, sequenced in a study of T cell repertoires in cytomegalovirus infection. TCRdb independently ran MiXCR on the reads; one entry per CDR3 protein. In the table there are roughly 500,000 distinct CDR3 sequences, 16% of which are singletons. What was sequenced was CD8+ T cells from PBMCs. The receptor source for this set is a human donor in good health (CMV status not recorded). Some clones in this sample may be carry-over from other donors' samples.

This clonotype occurred many times. V usage is TRBV6-8 and J usage is TRBJ2-3, with D maybe TRBD2 (6 bases). Germline assignment: CDR1 MNHGY and CDR2 SAAAGT. V lost 5 bases to trimming and J lost 2 bases, with 14 bases between them. The CDR3 has 15 amino acids. The CDR3 here is CASSKLREITDTQYF. DNA of the CDR3: TGTGCCAGCAGTAAACTTCGGGAGATCACAGATACGCAGTATTTT.

The V gene is TRBV19, the J gene TRBJ2-1; D is perhaps TRBD2 (6 bases). This CDR3 is built from 13 residues. CDR1 LNHDA and CDR2 SQIVND come from the germline V gene (reference sequence). The V end was cut by 3 bases, the J end by 7 bases, with 10 bases between. CDR3 sequence: CASSIFRGNEQFF. CDR3 DNA: TGTGCCAGTAGTATTTTTCGGGGGAATGAGCAGTTCTTC. Drawing the rest from reference TRBV19 and TRBJ2-1, the complete variable domain is DGGITQSPKYLFRKEGQNVTLSCEQNLNHDAMYWYRQDPGQGLRLIYYSQIVNDFQKGDIAEGYSVSREKKESFPLTVTSAQKNPTAFYLCASSIFRGNEQFFGPGTRLTVL.

The sample holds many counts of this clonotype. The genes are TRBV12-3 or TRBV12-4 and TRBJ2-6; 10 positions match TRBD1. This CDR3 is 19 amino acids long. The V and J ends lost 6 bases and 3 bases, in that order; junction bases with no gene match: 14. The CDR3 nucleotides are TGTGCCAGCAGGACGACCGCGCGGGACAGGGGTGTTGGGGCCAACGTCCTGACTTTC. It codes for CASRTTARDRGVGANVLTF.

This clonotype was picked up a small number of times. The chain joins TRBV11-2 to TRBJ1-2; D call uncertain. The CDR3 spans 9 residues. CDR1 is SGHAT and CDR2 is FQNNGV in the germline V gene. V dropped 3 bases and J dropped 10 bases, with 3 bases sitting between them. The CDR3 nucleotides are TGTGCCAGCAGCTTGCCCTACACCTTC. Translation gives CASSLPYTF.

A remark on this clonotype: A much larger clone is a single base away; this may be a read error. The rearrangement joins TRBV6-6 to TRBJ2-1, with TRBD2 matching 8 bases. The CDR3 is 11 residues long. J was trimmed by 14 bases and V by 7 bases; bases with no gene match: 7. Germline lookup yields CDR1 MNHNY and CDR2 SVGAGI (reference sequence). CDR3 protein: CASTLGLVEFF. DNA of the CDR3: TGTGCCAGCACTCTGGGACTAGTTGAGTTCTTC.

CDR3 bases: TGTGCCAGCAGTGAGGACGGACCGAACGAGCAGTACTTC. Translating it yields CASSEDGPNEQYF. The chain combines TRBV25-1 with TRBJ2-7, with D unresolved. Trimming removed 3 bases at V and 5 bases at J, with 11 bases between. Per the germline V gene, CDR1 is MGHDK and CDR2 is SYGVNS. The CDR3 spans 13 residues.

This clonotype was observed a handful of times. The rearrangement uses TRBV4-1 and TRBJ2-2; D may be TRBD1 (5 bases). Trimming shortened V by 3 bases and J by 3 bases, and 11 bases separated the two germline ends. CDR1 and CDR2 (germline): MGHRA, YSYEKL. The CDR3 runs to 15 residues. The CDR3 nucleotides read TGCGCCAGCAGCCAGCTGACAGTTGACACCGGGGAGCTGTTTTTT. Translating gives CASSQLTVDTGELFF.